This T cell receptor (beta chain) stems from a study of regulatory T cells in long-lasting Graves disease (dated by TCRdb to about 2021). For the study in its entirety: Antithyroid drugs had been taken for less than 3 months by newly diagnosed Graves' disease patients. Patients with persistent Graves' disease were compared with patients with newly diagnosed Graves' disease using TCR sequencing and RNA sequencing of peripheral blood. The study was conducted in China and was registered as a clinical trial. A total of around 35 samples underwent TCR sequencing: some 13 from persistent and around 20 from newly diagnosed Graves' disease patients.

V loses 3 bases of germline sequence and J loses 15 bases, and the interval between the two ends is 14 bases. The CDR3 covers 12 residues, taking in both the cysteine and the phenylalanine. The entry retains the CDR3 DNA only, 36 bases that are in frame from base 1. From the germline V gene, CDR1 is KGHDR and CDR2 is SFDVKD. This clonotype appeared once. No cognate antigen has been identified for it. Base qualities are not recorded, but no much larger clone differs from it by a single base. One read yields weak evidence. What the work shows at the level of the full study, not this receptor alone: The small sample size was acknowledged by the authors as a limitation that may reduce accuracy. Sequencing and analysis were restricted to the TCR beta chain. The study examined only peripheral blood because the primary lesion, thyroid tissue, could not be accessed. Patients with persistent disease shared more public clonotypes (approximately 2,500) than newly diagnosed patients did (more than 900). TRBV28, TRBJ1-2 and TRBJ2-5 were preferentially used in persistent disease, while TRBV20-1 and TRBJ2-1 were favored in newly diagnosed disease. Compared with newly diagnosed patients, persistent Graves' disease patients had lower TCR Shannon entropy and fewer highly expanded clones, which suggests clonal expansion.

The library was prepared using multiplex PCR. TCRdb names Illumina HiSeq 4000 as the instrument used. TCR beta libraries were built with iRepertoire HTBI primers and Arm-PCR amplification of CDR3 regions. PCR products were gel purified before sequencing. The authors processed their data as follows. Gene usage analysis of CDR3 amino acid clonotypes relied on the 60 or so TRBV and 13 to 15 TRBJ segments identified across samples. COPE and FqMerger were used to merge the filtered high-quality paired reads into contigs. BLAST was used to align contigs to the IMGT TRBV, TRBD and TRBJ reference genes, and CDR3 was defined following IMGT. Any clonotype with a frequency above 0.1% was classified as a highly expanded clone. Shannon entropy served as the measure of repertoire diversity, while the Gini coefficient captured V-J evenness. Public clonotypes were defined as clonotypes shared by more than one individual. TCRdb's own reprocessing of the public reads used fastp at Q25 and MiXCR and kept productive beta chains. Each CDR3 protein appears once, grouped with its most common genes and DNA. The V and J calls and clone size are TCRdb's, not the authors'. This sample gives about 440,000 distinct CDR3 sequences in total; around 14% of them show up just once. Clones ranked in the top ten supply 15% to 20% of the sample.

This specimen's time point label, per the study, means: newly diagnosed GD, antithyroid drugs for less than 3 months. For both TCR sequencing and RNA sequencing, RNA was extracted from PBMCs using TRIzol. The diagnosis of Graves' disease followed American Thyroid Association guidelines. Patients were recruited from an endocrinology department in Xi'an, China. Each patient gave about 10 milliliters of peripheral blood, collected in an EDTA anticoagulant tube. Ficoll Paque Plus density gradient separation was used to isolate PBMCs, and no further T cell sorting was performed. An Agilent 2100 Bioanalyzer and agarose gel were used to assess RNA quality, and a NanoDrop 2000 was used to measure RNA concentration. The same sample was also studied in work on T cells in Graves' hyperthyroidism and ophthalmopathy. As the second paper documents: Stable Graves' hyperthyroidism was defined as no progression to ophthalmopathy during 18 months of follow-up. Hyperthyroidism patients were aged 18 to 65 years and newly diagnosed, with disease duration of less than 2 months. Patients with uncontrolled infections, other autoimmune diseases, pregnancy or lactation were excluded. Diagnoses were based on clinical symptoms, serum thyroxine and TRAb, thyroid ultrasound and orbital computed tomography. A first-round RT-PCR of the TCR CDR3 used the HTBI primer set with the Qiagen OneStep RT-PCR kit. Most expanded thyroid clonotypes (frequency above 0.001) were also found in blood, which suggests that blood repertoires may mirror thyroid immune responses. In cross-validation, a model built on a 13 V-J signature told ophthalmopathy apart from stable hyperthyroidism with under 90% sensitivity and approximately 81% specificity, and in testing the same model reached 80%/75%. During validation, the model predicted progression to ophthalmopathy a median of about 6.5 months ahead of onset, with around 71% sensitivity and more than 72% specificity. To identify TCR V-J signatures that set the groups apart, the researchers used a discovery cohort of 100 patients, made up of under 50 with Graves' ophthalmopathy and 55 to 65 with stable Graves' hyperthyroidism. Whether ophthalmopathy could be predicted prospectively was tested in an independent validation cohort made up of approximately 19 hyperthyroidism patients plus 17 patients who later progressed to ophthalmopathy. The 100 discovery patients were randomly split 7:3 into training and test sets. The study also compared thyroid tissue and blood T-cell repertoires from about 6 Graves' hyperthyroidism patients. Following sampling, methimazole starting at 30 mg daily was given to hyperthyroidism patients, and high-dose intravenous methylprednisolone was given to ophthalmopathy patients. Libraries were constructed in a second round of multiplex PCR, after which size selection and purification were carried out. Libraries were sequenced paired-end with 100 bp reads on an Illumina HiSeq2000. SOAPnuke was used to process the raw data, throwing out any read that contained adapters or uncalled bases, had a mean Phred below 15, or lacked an exact constant-primer or identifier match. High-quality paired reads were merged using COPE v1.2.5, and each unique nucleotide sequence was defined as a clonotype. MiTCR v1.1 was used to align clonotypes to the IMGT TRBV, TRBD and TRBJ reference segments. The analysis was restricted to V-J combinations with a frequency above 0.0001, which together covered 98% to 99.2% of the repertoires. The TCS score was defined as F50 (clonal expansion) divided by E x V (chaos), with BLOSUM62-based TCRdist calculated between CDR3 peptides within each V-J. Welch's t-statistics and random forest reduced roughly 530 V-J features to 13, which were used in a naive Bayes classifier (R e1071). Sample size was not statistically predetermined, and blinding of investigators to group allocation was not performed. The paper reports TCR Vbeta CDR3 sequencing of approximately 130 peripheral blood samples: 43 ophthalmopathy, under 80 hyperthyroidism and 17 progressor patients.

This TCR was recovered from a woman in her 30s with Graves disease. Donor details come from another sample of the same person, matched by shared clones. The material sequenced was peripheral blood mononuclear cells (PBMCs), taken at new diagnosis, from a patient treated with antithyroid drugs. The chain was built from TRBV24-1 and TRBJ2-1; the D gene remains uncertain. The CDR3 region reads CATSDRLGFLFF. The DNA is as follows: TGTGCCACCAGTGATCGCCTGGGGTTTCTGTTCTTC.